This TCR beta chain was sequenced in a study of T cell responses to AZD1222 COVID-19 vaccine listed by TCRdb under 2021. About the full investigation: A total of about 250 trial participants underwent TCR sequencing, of whom 207 had received two doses of AZD1222 and 26 had received two doses of the MenACWY control vaccine. Trial participants were enrolled into age subgroups of 18-55, 56-69 and 70-plus years, which contained around 150, 29 and 61 TCR-sequenced participants, respectively. Points the paper makes about the study in general: Nearly half of unique spike-specific TCRs reportedly recognized epitopes outside regions mutated in the B.1.351 and B.1.1.7 variants. Conclusions about previously exposed vaccinees are limited because only five to seven AZD1222 recipients were SARS-CoV-2 seropositive at baseline. After two AZD1222 doses, spike-specific TCR breadth and depth were significantly higher than at day 0 and than in MenACWY recipients. No day 14 peak-response samples were available, so repertoires were characterized only after the peak T cell response. The whole spike protein was spanned by vaccine-associated CD4 TCRs, and dominant responses were seen in regions 160-218 and 743-854. In the small 56-69-year group, the increase in depth fell short of significance, most likely because of low power. Participants were mostly white British and included more females than males, and it was suggested by the authors that clonal diversity may have been underestimated.

A distance of 11 bases separates the germline ends of V and J, which lose 5 bases and 5 bases respectively. From the cysteine through the phenylalanine, the CDR3 covers 13 amino acids. Left in the record is the CDR3 DNA by itself, 39 bases read in frame from the first base. As encoded in the germline V gene, CDR1 is SGHRS while CDR2 is YFSETQ. The CDR3 regions of human TCRbeta chains were subjected to immunosequencing. The study's processing was this. TCRs in the repertoires were matched against a reference library of SARS-CoV-2-specific TCRs that had been generated with the MIRA antigen-specificity platform. Breadth meant the fraction of unique TCRs that were SARS-CoV-2-associated, whereas depth meant the fraction of total T cells that were SARS-CoV-2-associated. Using the MIRA data, every spike-specific TCR was mapped to the spike region that the TCR reacted to and assigned to either a CD4 or a CD8 class. Log10-transformed breadth and depth values were compared by one-way ANOVA with Sidak's multiple comparisons tests. TCRdb took over this immuneACCESS table, retaining in-frame rearrangements with V and J assigned. Such tables are incomplete; in checked studies, under half of the missing clones stem from an unresolved V gene, and the remainder is unexplained. The V and J calls and clone size come from that table; D and trimming were worked out from the DNA. In all, the sample holds about 96,000 clones, and 90% to 95% of those were seen once. The ten largest clones capture roughly 5.6% of the sample.

The time point label of this sample denotes: baseline before first vaccination. The treatment or condition label for this specimen denotes: meningococcal conjugate vaccine given as trial control. Samples from vaccinated people were obtained from the UK trials COV001 and COV002, which included a single-blind randomized controlled phase 2/3 trial of AZD1222 (ChAdOx1 nCoV-19) in healthy adults. For TCRbeta chain sequencing, PBMC samples were collected from trial participants at day 0 and at day 28 after the second dose. Comments on this clone: Its antigen specificity is not known. The input lacks base qualities; no much larger clone sits a single base away.

The rearranged segments are TRBV5-1 and TRBJ2-1, with the D gene not clear enough to name. Sample: peripheral blood, taken on day 0 of MenACWY control vaccination. The source of this sequence is an adult in good health. The CDR3 in this case is CASSYDNDNEQFF. At the DNA level, the sequence is TGCGCCAGCAGTTACGACAACGACAATGAGCAGTTCTTC. Outside the CDR3, residues come from the reference TRBV5-1 and TRBJ2-1 proteins, so the full variable domain is: KAGVTQTPRYLIKTRGQQVTLSCSPISGHRSVSWYQQTPGQGLQFLFEYFSETQRNKGNFPGRFSGRQFSNSRSEMNVSTLELGDSALYLCASSYDNDNEQFFGPGTRLTVL.